This is a list of T cell receptor beta chains from one sample in a study of CD8 T cells in Susac syndrome. Each CDR3 protein gets one entry after TCRdb re-called the immunoSEQ multiplex PCR reads with MiXCR. The data show 130,000 or so distinct CDR3 sequences, 85% to 95% seen once. The sample taken for sequencing was CD4+ T cells from PBMCs. Source of these receptors: a human donor with multiple sclerosis. Both conserved end residues are part of each CDR3. The D gene is left open where the match is weak. Clone size is given for some rows only: seen once, a few or many times, or a class if the clone is expanded.

J: TRBJ1-5; D: TRBD1; size: .; V: TRBV15; DNA: TGTGCCACCAGCAGAGGTGAGGGGGCGCGAAGCAATCAGCCCCAGCATTTT; CDR3: CATSRGEGARSNQPQHF
J: TRBJ2-3; D: .; size: once; V: TRBV7-9; DNA: TGTGCCAGCCAAGTCACAGATACGCAGTATTTT; CDR3: CASQVTDTQYF
J: TRBJ1-1; D: .; size: .; V: TRBV29-1; DNA: TGCAGCGTTGGGTCACAGGGCGCGACCGCTTTCTTT; CDR3: CSVGSQGATAFF
J: TRBJ2-7; D: .; size: .; V: TRBV3-1; DNA: TGTGCCAGCAGCCAAGATTGGACCTCCTACGAGCAGTACTTC; CDR3: CASSQDWTSYEQYF
J: TRBJ1-2; D: .; size: once; V: TRBV19; DNA: TGTGCCAGTCAACGCAGGGAAGGCTATGGCTACACCTTC; CDR3: CASQRREGYGYTF
J: TRBJ2-1; D: .; size: .; V: TRBV24-1; DNA: TGTGCCACCCAGGGGGGGGAACGGGGTATTTACAATGAGCAGTTCTTC; CDR3: CATQGGERGIYNEQFF
J: TRBJ1-4; D: .; size: .; V: TRBV28; DNA: TGTGCCAGCAGTTGGGGAGGGGGGGCTAGGTCAGAGAAACTGTTTTTT; CDR3: CASSWGGGARSEKLFF
J: TRBJ2-7; D: .; size: .; V: TRBV20-1; DNA: TGCAGTGCTAGCTTGGGTTCCTTCGAGCAGTACTTC; CDR3: CSASLGSFEQYF
J: TRBJ1-3; D: .; size: .; V: TRBV20-1; DNA: TGCAGTGCCGTAGGACCGCCTGGAAACACCATATATTTT; CDR3: CSAVGPPGNTIYF
J: TRBJ2-6; D: .; size: .; V: TRBV9; DNA: TGTGCCAGCAGCGCCAGGGTCTCTGGGGCCAACGTCCTGACTTTC; CDR3: CASSARVSGANVLTF
J: TRBJ1-1; D: .; size: .; V: TRBV18; DNA: TGTGCCAGCTCGGCCGCGAACACTGAAGCTTTCTTT; CDR3: CASSAANTEAFF
J: TRBJ2-5; D: .; size: once; V: TRBV20-1; DNA: TGCAGTGCTAGTTACTCAGGGTTTCTTGAGACCCAGTACTTC; CDR3: CSASYSGFLETQYF
J: TRBJ2-6; D: TRBD1; size: .; V: TRBV9; DNA: TGTGCCAGCAGCGCCCTTCTGGGACAGGGGGGGGCTGGGGCCAACGTCCTGACTTTC; CDR3: CASSALLGQGGAGANVLTF
J: TRBJ2-4; D: .; size: .; V: TRBV20-1; DNA: TGCAGTGCTAAGGTTGGCAAAAACATTCAGTACTTC; CDR3: CSAKVGKNIQYF
J: TRBJ2-7; D: TRBD1; size: .; V: TRBV10-3; DNA: TGTGCCATCAGTGACCCGACAGGGGGGCGGGCCGAGCAGTACTTC; CDR3: CAISDPTGGRAEQYF
J: TRBJ2-5; D: .; size: .; V: TRBV20-1; DNA: TGCAGTGCTAGAGTCGCGTGGGAAAAGGAGACCCAGTACTTC; CDR3: CSARVAWEKETQYF
J: TRBJ1-2; D: .; size: .; V: TRBV5-1; DNA: TGCGCCAGCAGCTTTGGGGGGGTCCTCTATGGCTACACCTTC; CDR3: CASSFGGVLYGYTF
J: TRBJ2-7; D: .; size: .; V: TRBV7-6; DNA: TGTGCCAGCAGCTTAGCATGGAGCTCCTACGAGCAGTACTTC; CDR3: CASSLAWSSYEQYF
J: TRBJ2-1; D: .; size: .; V: TRBV28; DNA: TGTGCCAGCAGTACCCCCGGCGGGCCCATCTACAATGAGCAGTTCTTC; CDR3: CASSTPGGPIYNEQFF
J: TRBJ2-7; D: TRBD1; size: .; V: TRBV7-2; DNA: TGTGCCAGCAGCTTAGGCTGGACAGGGATCGACGAGCAGTACTTC; CDR3: CASSLGWTGIDEQYF
J: TRBJ2-1; D: TRBD2; size: .; V: TRBV20-1; DNA: TGCAGTGCTGAACCCCTAAGAGCGGGAGCCTACAATGAGCAGTTCTTC; CDR3: CSAEPLRAGAYNEQFF
J: TRBJ1-6; D: .; size: .; V: TRBV4-3; DNA: TGCGCCAGCAGCCAAGATAACGAGGATAATTCACCCCTCCACTTT; CDR3: CASSQDNEDNSPLHF
J: TRBJ1-3; D: TRBD1; size: .; V: TRBV9; DNA: TGTGCCAGCAGCGGCGGACAGGGACGGCCTGGAAACACCATATATTTT; CDR3: CASSGGQGRPGNTIYF
J: TRBJ1-2; D: .; size: .; V: TRBV15; DNA: TGTGCCACCAGCGGCCGACGGAACTATGGCTACACCTTC; CDR3: CATSGRRNYGYTF
J: TRBJ2-1; D: .; size: .; V: TRBV12-3/TRBV12-4; DNA: TGTGCCAGCAGTTTAACGGACAATGAGCAGTTCTTC; CDR3: CASSLTDNEQFF